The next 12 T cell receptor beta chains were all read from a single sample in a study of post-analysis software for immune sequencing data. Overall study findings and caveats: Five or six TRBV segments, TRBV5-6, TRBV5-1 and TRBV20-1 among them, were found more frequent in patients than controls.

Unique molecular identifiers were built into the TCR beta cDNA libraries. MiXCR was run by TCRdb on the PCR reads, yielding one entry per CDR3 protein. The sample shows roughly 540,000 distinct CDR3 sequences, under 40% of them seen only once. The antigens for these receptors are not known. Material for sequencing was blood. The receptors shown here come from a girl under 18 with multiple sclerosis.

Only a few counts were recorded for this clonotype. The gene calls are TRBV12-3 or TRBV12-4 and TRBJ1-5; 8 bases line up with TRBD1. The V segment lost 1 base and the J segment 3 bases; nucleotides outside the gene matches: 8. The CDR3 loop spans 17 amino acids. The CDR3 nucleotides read TGTGCCAGCAGTTTAGTTGTCCAGGGGGCTACCAATCAGCCCCAGCATTTT. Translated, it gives CASSLVVQGATNQPQHF.

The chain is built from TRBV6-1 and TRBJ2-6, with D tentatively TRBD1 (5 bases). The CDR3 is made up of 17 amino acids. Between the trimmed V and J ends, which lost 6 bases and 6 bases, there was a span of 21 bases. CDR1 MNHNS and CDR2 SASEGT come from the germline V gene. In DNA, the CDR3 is TGTGCCAGCAGACCAAGGGGTCTCGTCGTTCTGGCCAACGTCCTGACTTTC. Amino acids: CASRPRGLVVLANVLTF.

The CDR3 DNA follows: TGCGCCAGCAGCTTGGAAGAGAGGGCTTCGAACACTGAAGCTTTCTTT. Amino acid sequence: CASSLEERASNTEAFF. This chain connects TRBV5-1 to TRBJ1-1; D not certain. Germline V gene sequence: CDR1 SGHRS, CDR2 YFSETQ. V was clipped by 0 bases and J by 1 base, with 13 bases between them. The CDR3 is 16 amino acids. Complete variable domain (other parts from reference TRBV5-1 and TRBJ1-1): KAGVTQTPRYLIKTRGQQVTLSCSPISGHRSVSWYQQTPGQGLQFLFEYFSETQRNKGNFPGRFSGRQFSNSRSEMNVSTLELGDSALYLCASSLEERASNTEAFFGQGTRLTVV.

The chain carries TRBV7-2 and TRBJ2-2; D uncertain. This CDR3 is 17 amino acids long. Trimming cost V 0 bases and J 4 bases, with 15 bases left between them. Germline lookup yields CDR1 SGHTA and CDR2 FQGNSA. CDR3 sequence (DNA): TGTGCCAGCAGCTTAGCGTCGCAGGCGTGGGGCACCGGGGAGCTGTTTTTT. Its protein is CASSLASQAWGTGELFF. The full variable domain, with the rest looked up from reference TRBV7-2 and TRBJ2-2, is GAGVSQSPSNKVTEKGKDVELRCDPISGHTALYWYRQSLGQGLEFLIYFQGNSAPDKSGLPSDRFSAERTGGSVSTLTIQRTQQEDSAVYLCASSLASQAWGTGELFFGEGSRLTVL.

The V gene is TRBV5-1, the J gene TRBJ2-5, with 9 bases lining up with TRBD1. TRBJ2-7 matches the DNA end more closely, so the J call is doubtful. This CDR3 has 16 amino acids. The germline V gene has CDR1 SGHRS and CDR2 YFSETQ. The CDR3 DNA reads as TGCGCCAGCAGCTTGGGTTGGACAGGGGAAGGCTACGAGCAGTACTTC. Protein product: CASSLGWTGEGYEQYF.

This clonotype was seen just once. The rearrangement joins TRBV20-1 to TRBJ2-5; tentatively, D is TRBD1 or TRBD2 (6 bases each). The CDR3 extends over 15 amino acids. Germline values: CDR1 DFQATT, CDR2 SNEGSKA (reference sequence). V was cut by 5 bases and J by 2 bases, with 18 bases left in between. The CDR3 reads CSAPTSGGLQETQYF. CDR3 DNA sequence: TGCAGTGCTCCGACTAGTGGGGGCTTACAAGAGACCCAGTACTTC.

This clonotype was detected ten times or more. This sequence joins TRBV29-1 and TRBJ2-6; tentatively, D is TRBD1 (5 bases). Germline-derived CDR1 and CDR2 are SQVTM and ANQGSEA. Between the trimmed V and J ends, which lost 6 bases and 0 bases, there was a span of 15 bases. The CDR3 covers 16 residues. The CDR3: CSVSDRSVSGANVLTF. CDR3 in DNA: TGCAGCGTCTCCGACAGATCCGTCTCTGGGGCCAACGTCCTGACTTTC.

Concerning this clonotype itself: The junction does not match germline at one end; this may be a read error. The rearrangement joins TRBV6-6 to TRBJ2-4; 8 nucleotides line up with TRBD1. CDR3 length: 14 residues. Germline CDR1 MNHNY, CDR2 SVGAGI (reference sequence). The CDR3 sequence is CAGSPQDRENIQYF. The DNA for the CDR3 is TGTGCCGGCAGCCCCCAGGACAGGGAAAACATTCAGTACTTC.

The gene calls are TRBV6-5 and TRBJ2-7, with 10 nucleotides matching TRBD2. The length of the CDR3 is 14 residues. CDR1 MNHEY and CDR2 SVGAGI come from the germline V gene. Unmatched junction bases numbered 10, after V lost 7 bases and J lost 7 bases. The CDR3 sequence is CASKGGLAGVEQYF. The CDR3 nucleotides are TGTGCCAGCAAGGGAGGTCTAGCGGGGGTTGAGCAGTACTTC.

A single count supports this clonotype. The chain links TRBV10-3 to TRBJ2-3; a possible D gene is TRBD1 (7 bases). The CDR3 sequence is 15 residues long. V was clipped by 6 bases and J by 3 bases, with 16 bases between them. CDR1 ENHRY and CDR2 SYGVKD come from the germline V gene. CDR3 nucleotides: TGTGCCATCAGGCCCAGGGGGGTTGCGACAGATACGCAGTATTTT. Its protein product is CAIRPRGVATDTQYF.

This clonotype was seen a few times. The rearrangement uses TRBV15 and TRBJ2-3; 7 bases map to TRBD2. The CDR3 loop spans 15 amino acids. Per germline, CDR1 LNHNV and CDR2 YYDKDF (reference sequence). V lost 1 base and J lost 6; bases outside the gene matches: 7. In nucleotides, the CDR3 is TGTGCCACCAGCAGAGGACTAGCAGTGGGCGATACGCAGTATTTT. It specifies CATSRGLAVGDTQYF.

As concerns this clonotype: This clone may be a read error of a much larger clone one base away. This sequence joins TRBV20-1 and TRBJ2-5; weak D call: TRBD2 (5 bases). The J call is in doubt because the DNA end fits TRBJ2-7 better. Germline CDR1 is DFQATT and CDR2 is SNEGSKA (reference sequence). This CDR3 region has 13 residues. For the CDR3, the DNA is TGCAGTGCTAGGGGCGGGTTCCTCGACGAGCAGTACTTC. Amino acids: CSARGGFLDEQYF.